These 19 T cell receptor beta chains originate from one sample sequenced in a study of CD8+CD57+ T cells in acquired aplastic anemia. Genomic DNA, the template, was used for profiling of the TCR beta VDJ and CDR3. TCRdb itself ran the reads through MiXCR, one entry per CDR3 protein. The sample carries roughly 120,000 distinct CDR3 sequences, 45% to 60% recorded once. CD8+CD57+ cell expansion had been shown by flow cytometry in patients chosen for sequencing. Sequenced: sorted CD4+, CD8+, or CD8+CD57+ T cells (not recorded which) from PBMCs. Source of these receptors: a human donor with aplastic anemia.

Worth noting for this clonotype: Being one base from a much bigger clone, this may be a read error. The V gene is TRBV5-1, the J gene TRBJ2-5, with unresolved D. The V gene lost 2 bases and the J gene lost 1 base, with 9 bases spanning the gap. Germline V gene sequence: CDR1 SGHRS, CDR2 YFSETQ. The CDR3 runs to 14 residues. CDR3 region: CASSFGHTQETQYF. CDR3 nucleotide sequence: TGCGCCAGCAGCTTCGGCCATACCCAAGAGACCCAGTACTTC.

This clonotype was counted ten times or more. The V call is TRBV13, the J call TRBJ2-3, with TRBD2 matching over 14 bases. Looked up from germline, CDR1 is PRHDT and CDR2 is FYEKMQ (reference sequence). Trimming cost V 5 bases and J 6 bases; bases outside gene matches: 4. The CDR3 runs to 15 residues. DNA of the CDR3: TGTGCCAGCAGCCTGGGGACTAGCGGGAGTGATACGCAGTATTTT. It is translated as CASSLGTSGSDTQYF.

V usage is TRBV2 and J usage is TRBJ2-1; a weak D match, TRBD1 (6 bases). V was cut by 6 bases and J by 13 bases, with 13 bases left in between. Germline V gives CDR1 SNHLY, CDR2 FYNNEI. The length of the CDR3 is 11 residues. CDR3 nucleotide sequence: TGTGCCAGCAGGGAGGACAGACGACAGTTCTTC. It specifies CASREDRRQFF.

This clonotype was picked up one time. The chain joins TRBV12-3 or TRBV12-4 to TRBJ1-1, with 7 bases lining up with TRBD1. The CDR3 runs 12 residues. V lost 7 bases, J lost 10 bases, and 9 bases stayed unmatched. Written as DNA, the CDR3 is TGTGCCAGCACTGCGAGGGGGCGTACAGCTTTCTTT. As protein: CASTARGRTAFF.

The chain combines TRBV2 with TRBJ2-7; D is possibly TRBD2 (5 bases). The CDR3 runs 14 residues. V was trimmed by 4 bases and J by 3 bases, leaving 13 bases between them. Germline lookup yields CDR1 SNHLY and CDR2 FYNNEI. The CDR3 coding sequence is TGTGCCAGCAGTGCAGTTTCGAGGGTCTACGAGCAGTACTTC. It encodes CASSAVSRVYEQYF.

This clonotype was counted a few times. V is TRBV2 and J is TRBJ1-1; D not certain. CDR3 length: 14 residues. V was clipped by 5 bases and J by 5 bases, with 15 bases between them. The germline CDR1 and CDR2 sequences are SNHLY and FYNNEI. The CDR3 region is CASSLLGFETEAFF. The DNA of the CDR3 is TGTGCCAGCAGTCTACTGGGGTTTGAAACTGAAGCTTTCTTT.

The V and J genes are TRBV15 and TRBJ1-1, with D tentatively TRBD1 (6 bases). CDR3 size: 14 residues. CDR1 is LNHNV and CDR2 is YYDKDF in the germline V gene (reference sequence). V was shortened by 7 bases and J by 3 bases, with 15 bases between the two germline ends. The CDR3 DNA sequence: TGTGCCACCACCCAGGGGAGTGGGGACACTGAAGCTTTCTTT. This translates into CATTQGSGDTEAFF.

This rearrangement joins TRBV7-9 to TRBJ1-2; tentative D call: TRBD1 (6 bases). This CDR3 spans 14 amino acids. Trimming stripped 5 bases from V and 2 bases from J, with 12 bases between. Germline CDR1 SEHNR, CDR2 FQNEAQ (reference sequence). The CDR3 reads CASSPGQGNYGYTF. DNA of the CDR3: TGTGCCAGCAGCCCCGGCCAGGGGAACTATGGCTACACCTTC.

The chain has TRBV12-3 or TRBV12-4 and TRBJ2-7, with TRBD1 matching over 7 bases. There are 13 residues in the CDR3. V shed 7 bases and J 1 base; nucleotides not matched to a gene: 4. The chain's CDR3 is CASTRQGSYEQYF. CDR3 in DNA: TGTGCCAGCACCCGACAGGGATCCTACGAGCAGTACTTC.

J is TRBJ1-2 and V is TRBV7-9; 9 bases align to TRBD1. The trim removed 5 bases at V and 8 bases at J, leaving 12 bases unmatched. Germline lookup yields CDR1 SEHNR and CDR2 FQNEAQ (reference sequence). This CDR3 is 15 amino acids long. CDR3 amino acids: CASSQNPGTGFGYTF. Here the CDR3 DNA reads TGTGCCAGCAGCCAAAACCCCGGGACAGGGTTCGGCTACACCTTC.

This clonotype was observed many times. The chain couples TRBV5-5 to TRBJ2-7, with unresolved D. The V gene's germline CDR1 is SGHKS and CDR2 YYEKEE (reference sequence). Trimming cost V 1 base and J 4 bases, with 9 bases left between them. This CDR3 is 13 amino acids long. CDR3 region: CASSLLSTYEQYF. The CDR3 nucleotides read TGTGCCAGCAGCTTGTTGTCTACATACGAGCAGTACTTC.

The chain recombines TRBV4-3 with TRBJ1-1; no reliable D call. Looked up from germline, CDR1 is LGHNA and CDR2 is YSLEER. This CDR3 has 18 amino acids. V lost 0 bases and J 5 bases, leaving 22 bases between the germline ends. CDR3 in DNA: TGCGCCAGCAGCCAAGACGCCCGTGGGCTTAGCTCTGGGACTGAAGCTTTCTTT. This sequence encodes CASSQDARGLSSGTEAFF.

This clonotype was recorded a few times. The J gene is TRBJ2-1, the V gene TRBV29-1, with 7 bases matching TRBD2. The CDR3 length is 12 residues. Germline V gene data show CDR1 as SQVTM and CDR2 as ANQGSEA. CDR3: CSLGGGGNEQFF. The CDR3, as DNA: TGCAGTCTCGGTGGGGGGGGCAATGAGCAGTTCTTC.

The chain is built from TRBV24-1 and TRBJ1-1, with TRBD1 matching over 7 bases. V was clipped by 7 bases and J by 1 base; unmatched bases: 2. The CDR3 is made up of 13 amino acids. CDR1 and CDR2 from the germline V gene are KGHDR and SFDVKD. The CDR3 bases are TGTGCCACCAGCGACAGGGCGAACACTGAAGCTTTCTTT. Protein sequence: CATSDRANTEAFF.

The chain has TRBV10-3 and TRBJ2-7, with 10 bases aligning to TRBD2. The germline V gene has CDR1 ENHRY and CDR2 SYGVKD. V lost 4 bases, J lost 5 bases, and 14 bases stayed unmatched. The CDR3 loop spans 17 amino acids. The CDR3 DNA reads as TGTGCCATCAGTGCCGGGACTAGCGCCATTTTGGCCCACGAGCAGTACTTC. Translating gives CAISAGTSAILAHEQYF.

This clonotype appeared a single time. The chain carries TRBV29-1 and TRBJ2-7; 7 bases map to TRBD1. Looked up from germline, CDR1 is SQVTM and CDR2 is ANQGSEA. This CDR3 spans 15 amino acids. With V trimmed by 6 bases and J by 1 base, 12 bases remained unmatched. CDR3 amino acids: CSVDPGQIGSYEQYF. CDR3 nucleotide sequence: TGCAGCGTCGACCCGGGACAGATAGGTTCCTACGAGCAGTACTTC.

CDR3 DNA sequence: TGTGCCAGCAGCCCCGCCTGGGAGTCACCCCTCCACTTT. This sequence encodes CASSPAWESPLHF. The chain carries TRBV7-8 and TRBJ1-6; D not resolved. The CDR3 is 13 residues long. In germline, CDR1 is SGHVS, CDR2 FQNEAQ. V was shortened by 5 bases and J by 10 bases, with 12 bases between the two germline ends. Drawing the rest from reference TRBV7-8 and TRBJ1-6, the complete variable domain is GAGVSQSPRYKVAKRGQDVALRCDPISGHVSLFWYQQALGQGPEFLTYFQNEAQLDKSGLPSDRFFAERPEGSVSTLKIQRTQQEDSAVYLCASSPAWESPLHFGNGTRLTVT.

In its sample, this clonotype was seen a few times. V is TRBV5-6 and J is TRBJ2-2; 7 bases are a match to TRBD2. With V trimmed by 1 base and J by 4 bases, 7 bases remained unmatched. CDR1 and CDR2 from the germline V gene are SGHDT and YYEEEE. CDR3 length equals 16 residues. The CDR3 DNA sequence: TGTGCCAGCAGCTTGTGGCTAGCGGATATCACCGGGGAGCTGTTTTTT. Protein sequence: CASSLWLADITGELFF.

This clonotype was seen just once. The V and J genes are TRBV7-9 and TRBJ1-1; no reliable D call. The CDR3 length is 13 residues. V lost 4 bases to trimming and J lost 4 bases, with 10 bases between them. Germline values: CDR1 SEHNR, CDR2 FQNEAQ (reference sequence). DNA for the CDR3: TGTGCCAGCAGCTCCCGAATGGGCACTGAAGCTTTCTTT. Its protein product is CASSSRMGTEAFF.